The 10 T cell receptor beta chains below were found in one sample sequenced in a study of T cells after posttransplantation cyclophosphamide (dated by TCRdb to the mid-2010s). The treatment or condition tag for this specimen amounts to: high-dose cyclophosphamide on days +3 and +4 as single-agent GVHD prophylaxis. Patients in the PTCy group got busulfan and fludarabine conditioning, a marrow graft from a related or unrelated donor, and cyclophosphamide on days +3 and +4. The library relied on the immunoSEQ multiplex PCR assay. TCRdb retrieved this table from immuneACCESS and kept in-frame rearrangements only. Not all clones are present; in checked studies, unresolved V genes account for under half, and no reason is known for the remainder. The sample table contains approximately 17,000 clones; only one count was recorded for about three quarters of them. The ten largest clones represent over 30% of the sample.

The specimen comprised CD8+ T cells sorted from PBMCs, sampled roughly 1,900 days after a stem cell transplant with posttransplant cyclophosphamide. The receptors shown here come from a female patient between 35 and 55 years old who received an allogeneic stem cell transplant from a related donor, was CMV-positive, and had no GVHD. After a transplant, the donor of the graft may account for some T cells.

This chain joins TRBV5-5 and TRBJ2-7; D possibly corresponds to TRBD2 (6 bases). CDR3 size: 15 residues. The ends were cut back, 6 bases at V and 3 bases at J, with 19 bases in the middle. Germline assignment: CDR1 SGHKS and CDR2 YYEKEE (reference sequence). DNA of the CDR3: TGTGCCAGCACCGAACTCGGGGGTCGACACTACGAGCAGTACTTC. Its protein is CASTELGGRHYEQYF.

The chain carries TRBV6-1 and TRBJ2-1, with TRBD2 as a possible D gene (5 bases). Per the germline V gene, CDR1 is MNHNS and CDR2 is SASEGT. V was cut by 8 bases and J by 4 bases, with 18 bases left in between. The CDR3 has 15 residues. This CDR3 is CASRVHGSGYNEQFF. CDR3 DNA: TGTGCCAGCCGCGTTCACGGGTCGGGATACAATGAGCAGTTCTTC.

This chain links TRBV11-3 with TRBJ2-3, with 11 bases lining up with TRBD2. The junction had 11 bases not matched to a gene; V was cut back by 5 bases and J by 4 bases. Germline loops: CDR1 SGHNT, CDR2 YENEEA. The CDR3 sequence is 17 residues long. CDR3 nucleotide sequence: TGTGCCAGCAGCCCCGCAGGTAGCGGGGGGGATGCAGATACGCAGTATTTT. This sequence encodes CASSPAGSGGDADTQYF.

The rearrangement uses TRBV14 and TRBJ2-7, with a weak D call TRBD2 (6 bases). The CDR3 totals 13 residues. From germline, CDR1 is SGHDN and CDR2 FVKESK. V lost 4 bases, J lost 4 bases, and 11 bases lay in between. CDR3 bases: TGTGCCAGCAGCCTCTTCGGGACTTACGAGCAGTACTTC. This gives the protein CASSLFGTYEQYF.

The chain links TRBV2 to TRBJ2-7, with 15 bases lining up with TRBD2. V gave up 6 bases and J gave up 7 bases; unmatched junction bases: 1. This CDR3 is built from 13 residues. CDR1 is SNHLY, CDR2 FYNNEI, per germline. The CDR3 is CASRGLAGGEQYF. CDR3 DNA sequence: TGTGCCAGCAGGGGACTAGCGGGGGGAGAGCAGTACTTC.

The chain is built from TRBV11-2 and TRBJ2-2; D is possibly TRBD1 (6 bases). V lost 0 bases to trimming and J lost 4 bases, with 18 bases between them. The CDR3 loop spans 18 amino acids. Per germline, CDR1 SGHAT and CDR2 FQNNGV. CDR3 sequence reads: CASSLDVGAGSVTGELFF. The CDR3 DNA follows: TGTGCCAGCAGCTTAGATGTGGGGGCAGGGTCGGTCACCGGGGAGCTGTTTTTT.

The rearrangement links TRBV5-4 to TRBJ1-1, with 7 bases that match TRBD1. Germline V CDR1 and CDR2: SGHNT, YYREEE (reference sequence). V lost 4 bases to trimming and J lost 6 bases; unmatched junction nucleotides: 3. CDR3 length: 12 amino acids. CDR3 bases: TGTGCCAGCAGCCCTACAGGGGCTGAAGCTTTCTTT. Residues: CASSPTGAEAFF. The full variable domain, its missing parts supplied by reference TRBV5-4 and TRBJ1-1, is ETGVTQSPTHLIKTRGQQVTLRCSSQSGHNTVSWYQQALGQGPQFIFQYYREEENGRGNFPPRFSGLQFPNYSSELNVNALELDDSALYLCASSPTGAEAFFGQGTRLTVV.

The chain combines TRBV9 with TRBJ1-2; a possible D gene is TRBD1 (5 bases). V was cut by 2 bases and J by 0 bases, with 14 bases left in between. This CDR3 spans 16 amino acids. Germline V gene lookup returns CDR1 SGDLS and CDR2 YYNGEE. CDR3 nucleotide sequence: TGTGCCAGCAGCGTTGTGGGGGGGAGCACTAACTATGGCTACACCTTC. It specifies CASSVVGGSTNYGYTF.

The rearrangement uses TRBV29-1 and TRBJ2-1, with no clear D. V gave up 1 base and J gave up 10 bases, with 8 bases separating them. Per the germline V gene, CDR1 is SQVTM and CDR2 is ANQGSEA. CDR3 length: 11 residues. The CDR3 coding sequence is TGCAGCGTTGAAGCCCCAGTAGAGCAGTTCTTC. It specifies CSVEAPVEQFF.

This clone came up once. This chain connects TRBV7-9 to TRBJ2-7, with D tentatively TRBD2 (7 bases). V was clipped by 0 bases and J by 3 bases, with 12 bases between them. The germline V gene encodes CDR1 SEHNR and CDR2 FQNEAQ (reference sequence). The CDR3 is 15 amino acids. The CDR3 DNA reads TGTGCCAGCAGCTTAGCGGGGGGGCCAAACTACGAGCAGTACTTC. As protein: CASSLAGGPNYEQYF.